The entry below gives a single T cell receptor beta chain sequence along with its context. The data were taken from a study of shared clonotypes between healthy human individuals. About the research overall: CD4 naive and CD4 memory each took three plates per donor, while CD8 naive took two and CD8 memory one.

The CDR3 extends over 14 amino acids. Germline V CDR1 and CDR2: SGHVS, FQNEAQ. Trimming pared 8 bases from V and 0 bases from J, leaving 13 bases between. The data were produced by immunoSEQ multiplex PCR, yet TCRdb's version contains in-frame clones alone and is incomplete. The sample has about 510,000 clones, 90% to 96% seen once; the top ten hold 0.06%. The chain has TRBV7-8 and TRBJ1-1; D not certain. The TCR sequence derives from a woman younger than 45 in good health. The sequencing sample was made of naive CD4+ T cells sorted from blood. The subset here: CD45RA+ positively selected. The CDR3 DNA reads TGTGCCAGCCGAGGACCCACAGTGAACACTGAAGCTTTCTTT. Residues: CASRGPTVNTEAFF. Using reference TRBV7-8 and TRBJ1-1 for the parts outside the CDR3, the full variable domain is GAGVSQSPRYKVAKRGQDVALRCDPISGHVSLFWYQQALGQGPEFLTYFQNEAQLDKSGLPSDRFFAERPEGSVSTLKIQRTQQEDSAVYLCASRGPTVNTEAFFGQGTRLTVV.